Listed below are T cell receptor beta chains from one sample, sequenced in a study of blood T cell repertoires in COVID-19. Libraries were prepared by immunoSEQ multiplex PCR; TCRdb keeps only in-frame clonotypes and omits some of them. The data show 390,000 or so clones, roughly nine tenths seen once. The sample consisted of PBMCs or T cells enriched from blood (not recorded which). These receptors were obtained from a man aged 18 to 29 who had recovered from COVID-19. CDR3s include the opening cysteine and the closing phenylalanine or tryptophan. The D gene is left open where the match is weak. The size of a clone is reported for some rows only, either as once, few or many, or as a class for expanded clones.

. TRBJ1-6 TRBD1 TRBV9 CASSVGEGYRGSPLHF TGTGCCAGCAGCGTAGGAGAGGGTTACAGGGGTTCACCCCTCCACTTT
. TRBJ1-6 . TRBV7-6 CASSLGSSYNSPLHF TGTGCCAGCAGCTTAGGGAGCTCCTATAATTCACCCCTCCACTTT
. TRBJ2-1 TRBD2 TRBV14 CASSQAPPGLAGAPYNEQFF TGTGCCAGCAGCCAAGCGCCGCCGGGACTAGCGGGAGCCCCCTACAATGAGCAGTTCTTC
once TRBJ1-1 . TRBV11-1 CASSLDRVAEAFF TGTGCCAGCAGCTTAGACAGGGTCGCTGAAGCTTTCTTT
. TRBJ2-7 TRBD2 TRBV27 CASSLGPGGVYEQYF TGTGCCAGCAGCCTAGGCCCGGGGGGTGTCTACGAGCAGTACTTC
. TRBJ2-3 TRBD1 TRBV5-1 CASSLGSGQGLDTQYF TGCGCCAGCAGCTTGGGAAGCGGACAGGGCTTAGATACGCAGTATTTT
. TRBJ2-5 . TRBV9 CASSVGGDPPETQYF TGTGCCAGCAGCGTGGGGGGAGACCCGCCAGAGACCCAGTACTTC
. TRBJ2-2 . TRBV10-3 CAIKSRDLNTGELFF TGTGCCATCAAGTCACGGGACTTAAACACCGGGGAGCTGTTTTTT
few TRBJ2-6 TRBD1 TRBV6-2/TRBV6-3 CASSYLSGQGSAGANVLTF TGTGCCAGCAGTTACCTATCAGGACAGGGGTCGGCTGGGGCCAACGTCCTGACTTTC
few TRBJ2-3 TRBD2 TRBV6-2/TRBV6-3 CASSYPTSGRARGLGAQYF TGTGCCAGCAGTTACCCGACTAGCGGGAGGGCCCGCGGGTTGGGAGCGCAGTATTTT
. TRBJ2-6 . TRBV7-8 CASSLGGPGANVLTF TGTGCCAGCAGCTTAGGGGGGCCGGGGGCCAACGTCCTGACTTTC
. TRBJ2-7 TRBD1 TRBV6-1 CASSESPGTGYEQYF TGTGCCAGCAGTGAATCCCCCGGGACAGGCTACGAGCAGTACTTC
. TRBJ2-1 TRBD2 TRBV27 CASSVAGGINEQFF TGTGCCAGCAGTGTAGCGGGAGGGATTAATGAGCAGTTCTTC